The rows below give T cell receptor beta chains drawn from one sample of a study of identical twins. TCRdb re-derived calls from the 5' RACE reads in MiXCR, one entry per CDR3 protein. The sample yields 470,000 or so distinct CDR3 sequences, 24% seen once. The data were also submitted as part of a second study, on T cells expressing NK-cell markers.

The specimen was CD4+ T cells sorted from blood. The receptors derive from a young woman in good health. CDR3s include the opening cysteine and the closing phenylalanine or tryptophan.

CDR3: CASSLKVRQGADYGYTF
J: TRBJ1-2
V: TRBV11-3

CDR3: CASSLTQLYEQYF
J: TRBJ2-7
V: TRBV5-1

CDR3: CASSLEGLGDLNF
J: TRBJ2-7
V: TRBV7-9

CDR3: CSVGATGNTYEQYF
J: TRBJ2-7
V: TRBV29-1

CDR3: CASSVGTGGNQPQHF
J: TRBJ1-5
V: TRBV5-1

CDR3: CASSLFLGANVLTF
J: TRBJ2-6
V: TRBV7-2

CDR3: CASSFRDRNTGELFF
J: TRBJ2-2
V: TRBV5-1

CDR3: CAISNGQSGYTF
J: TRBJ1-2
V: TRBV10-3

CDR3: CASSVKAGSSYEQYF
J: TRBJ2-7
V: TRBV9

CDR3: CSVASGGEYTIYF
J: TRBJ1-3
V: TRBV20-1

CDR3: CASSLGGTIEQYF
J: TRBJ2-7
V: TRBV7-8

CDR3: CASEGQGTGELFF
J: TRBJ2-2
V: TRBV2

CDR3: CSAREGTGHTDTQYF
J: TRBJ2-3
V: TRBV20-1

CDR3: CSATPGLAGGVQRGTQYF
J: TRBJ2-3
V: TRBV20-1

CDR3: CSAGGLQGATNEKLFF
J: TRBJ1-4
V: TRBV29-1

CDR3: CATSRALNTEAFF
J: TRBJ1-1
V: TRBV15

CDR3: CASSLGQLYNEQFF
J: TRBJ2-1
V: TRBV5-1

CDR3: CATQLVAGVRETQYF
J: TRBJ2-5
V: TRBV7-2

CDR3: CASSLVGSSYNEQFF
J: TRBJ2-1
V: TRBV5-5

CDR3: CAISEAPSNTGELFF
J: TRBJ2-2
V: TRBV10-3

CDR3: CATAPGQGDEQYF
J: TRBJ2-7
V: TRBV9

CDR3: CASSPLPSYGYTF
J: TRBJ1-2
V: TRBV12-3/TRBV12-4

CDR3: CASRSDRLTEAFF
J: TRBJ1-1
V: TRBV12-3/TRBV12-4

CDR3: CASSSSGSADTQYF
J: TRBJ2-3
V: TRBV6-5

CDR3: CASSPSALSGANVLTF
J: TRBJ2-6
V: TRBV7-9

CDR3: CSALIDLETQYF
J: TRBJ2-5
V: TRBV20-1

CDR3: CASIPRGPGDEQYF
J: TRBJ2-7
V: TRBV2

CDR3: CASSLGLQNSPLHF
J: TRBJ1-6
V: TRBV7-3

CDR3: CASSLVRQSYNEQFF
J: TRBJ2-1
V: TRBV7-2

CDR3: CASSVGLAGGVGETQYF
J: TRBJ2-5
V: TRBV9

CDR3: CSAKAGEGNYEQYF
J: TRBJ2-7
V: TRBV20-1

CDR3: CASPSRGSEQYF
J: TRBJ2-7
V: TRBV3-1

CDR3: CSARDTTSNQPQHF
J: TRBJ1-5
V: TRBV20-1

CDR3: CASSRLGVSSYNEQFF
J: TRBJ2-1
V: TRBV3-1

CDR3: CASSLSANIQYF
J: TRBJ2-4
V: TRBV12-3/TRBV12-4

CDR3: CASTLRGTSGRNEQFF
J: TRBJ2-1
V: TRBV12-3/TRBV12-4

CDR3: CASTPGGDIKISGNTIYF
J: TRBJ1-3
V: TRBV12-3/TRBV12-4

CDR3: CATSRRFSGTSGYNEQFF
J: TRBJ2-1
V: TRBV15

CDR3: CASSQVGSNIQYF
J: TRBJ2-4
V: TRBV7-2

CDR3: CASSLVWGGTEAFF
J: TRBJ1-1
V: TRBV5-1

CDR3: CASSYGTSGPYLDTQYF
J: TRBJ2-3
V: TRBV7-9

CDR3: CATSPDRVNIQYF
J: TRBJ2-4
V: TRBV15

CDR3: CASSVGISNQPQHF
J: TRBJ1-5
V: TRBV9

CDR3: CASSEEGIRTNEQFF
J: TRBJ2-1
V: TRBV2

CDR3: CASSLASAADTQYF
J: TRBJ2-3
V: TRBV7-2

CDR3: CASRGTGRSYEQYF
J: TRBJ2-7
V: TRBV12-3/TRBV12-4

CDR3: CASSLDGLSGNEQFF
J: TRBJ2-1
V: TRBV7-6

CDR3: CASSSTGDTEAFF
J: TRBJ1-1
V: TRBV5-1

CDR3: CSANRQNNYGYTF
J: TRBJ1-2
V: TRBV20-1

CDR3: CAISESRQAGNTIYF
J: TRBJ1-3
V: TRBV10-3

CDR3: CASSLETGNYGYTF
J: TRBJ1-2
V: TRBV5-1